This T cell receptor (beta chain) is drawn from a study of identical twins. CDR3 length: 17 residues. Germline V gene data show CDR1 as ENHRY and CDR2 as SYGVKD. J gave up 2 bases and V 9 bases, and 9 bases lay outside the gene matches. A universal primer site was added by template switching, and unique molecular identifiers were carried by the cDNA. MiXCR, run by TCRdb on the 5' RACE reads, gives a single entry per CDR3 protein. The sample holds roughly 720,000 distinct CDR3 sequences, about 20% seen once. This clonotype was counted between two and nine times. The same specimen was also included in a second study, on T cells expressing NK-cell markers. That paper adds: Repertoire data for TCR beta were derived from sorted T cells (CD3+CD56+NKG2C+, CD3+CD56+NKG2C- and CD3+CD56-NKG2C+). Several experiments employed an anti-gamma-delta TCR antibody to confine sorting to alpha-beta TCR T cells. HCMV specificity was not established for the expanded NKG2C+ T cell clones.

The rearrangement links TRBV10-3 to TRBJ2-3, with TRBD2 identical over 15 bases. Sequenced input: PBMCs. This TCR derives from a woman aged 18-29 years in good health. The CDR3 region is CAISSGTSGRTTDTQYF. CDR3 nucleotide sequence: TGTGCCATTTCCTCCGGGACTAGCGGGAGGACCACAGATACGCAGTATTTT.